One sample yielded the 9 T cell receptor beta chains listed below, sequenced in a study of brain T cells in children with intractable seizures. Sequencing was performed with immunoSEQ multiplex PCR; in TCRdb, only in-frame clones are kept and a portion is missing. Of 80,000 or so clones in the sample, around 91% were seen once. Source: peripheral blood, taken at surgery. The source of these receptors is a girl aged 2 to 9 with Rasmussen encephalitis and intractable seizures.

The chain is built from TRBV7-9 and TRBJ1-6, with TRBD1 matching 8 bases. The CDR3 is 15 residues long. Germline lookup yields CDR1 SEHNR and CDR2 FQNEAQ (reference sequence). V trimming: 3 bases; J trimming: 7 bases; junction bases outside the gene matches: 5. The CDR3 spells CASSFGDRGNSPLHF. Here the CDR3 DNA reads TGTGCCAGCAGCTTTGGTGACAGGGGAAATTCACCCCTCCACTTT.

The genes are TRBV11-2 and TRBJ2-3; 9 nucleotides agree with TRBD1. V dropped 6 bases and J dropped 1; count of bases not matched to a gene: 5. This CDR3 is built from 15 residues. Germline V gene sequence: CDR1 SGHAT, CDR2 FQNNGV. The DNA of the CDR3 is TGTGCCAGCAGTCCCAGGACAGGGGGCACAGATACGCAGTATTTT. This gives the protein CASSPRTGGTDTQYF.

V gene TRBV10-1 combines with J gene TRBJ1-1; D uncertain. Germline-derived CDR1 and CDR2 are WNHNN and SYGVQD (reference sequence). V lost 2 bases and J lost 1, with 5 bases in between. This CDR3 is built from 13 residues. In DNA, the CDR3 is TGCGCCAGCAGTGAGGCTGCGAACACTGAAGCTTTCTTT. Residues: CASSEAANTEAFF.

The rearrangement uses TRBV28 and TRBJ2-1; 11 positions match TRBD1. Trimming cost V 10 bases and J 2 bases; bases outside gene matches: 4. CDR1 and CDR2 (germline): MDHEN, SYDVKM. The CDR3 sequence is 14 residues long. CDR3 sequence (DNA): TGTGCCACCCGGGGACAGGGGGCCTACAATGAGCAGTTCTTC. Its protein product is CATRGQGAYNEQFF.

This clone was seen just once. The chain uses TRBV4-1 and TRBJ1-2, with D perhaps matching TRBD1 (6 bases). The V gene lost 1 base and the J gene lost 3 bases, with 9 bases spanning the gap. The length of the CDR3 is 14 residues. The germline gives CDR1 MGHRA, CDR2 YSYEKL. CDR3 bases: TGCGCCAGCAGCCAAGGGGGGGGCGACTATGGCTACACCTTC. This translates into CASSQGGGDYGYTF.

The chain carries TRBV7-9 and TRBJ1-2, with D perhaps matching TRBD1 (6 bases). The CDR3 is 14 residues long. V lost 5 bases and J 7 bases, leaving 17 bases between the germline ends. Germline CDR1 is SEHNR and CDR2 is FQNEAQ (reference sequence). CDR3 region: CASSVPRGEGGYTF. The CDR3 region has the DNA TGTGCCAGCAGCGTTCCCAGGGGAGAGGGTGGCTACACCTTC.

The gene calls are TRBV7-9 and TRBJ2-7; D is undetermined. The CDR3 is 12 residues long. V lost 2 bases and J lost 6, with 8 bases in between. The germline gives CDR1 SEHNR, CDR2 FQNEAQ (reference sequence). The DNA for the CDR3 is TGTGCCAGCAGCTTATCGTTGGTCGAGCAGTACTTC. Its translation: CASSLSLVEQYF.

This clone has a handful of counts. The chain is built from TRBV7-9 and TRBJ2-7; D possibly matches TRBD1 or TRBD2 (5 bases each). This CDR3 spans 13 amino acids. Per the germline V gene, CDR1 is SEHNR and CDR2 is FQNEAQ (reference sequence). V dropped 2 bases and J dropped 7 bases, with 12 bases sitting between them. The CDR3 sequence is CASSLWDGGEQYF. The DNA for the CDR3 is TGTGCCAGCAGCTTATGGGACGGCGGGGAGCAGTACTTC.

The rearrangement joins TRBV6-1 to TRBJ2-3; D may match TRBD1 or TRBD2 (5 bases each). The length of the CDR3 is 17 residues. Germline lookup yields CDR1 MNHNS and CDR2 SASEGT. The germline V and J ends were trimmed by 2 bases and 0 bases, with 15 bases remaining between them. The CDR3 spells CASSENLVGGSTDTQYF. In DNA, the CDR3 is TGTGCCAGCAGTGAAAACTTAGTTGGGGGAAGCACAGATACGCAGTATTTT.